The sample holds many counts of the clone carrying this TCR beta chain. The data were taken from a study of human T cells and chemical hapten exposure. The sample's time point: healthy volunteer bleed at 6 weeks. Total RNA was isolated from unfractionated whole blood. TCRdb passed the RACE reads through MiXCR, listing each CDR3 protein once. This table has roughly 75,000 distinct CDR3 sequences, 8.6% appearing once. This TCR was recovered from a female donor in good health. Some clones in this sample may be carry-over from other donors' samples. Sequencing used whole blood.

CDR3 amino acids: CASSYIAEMNYGYTF. In nucleotides, the CDR3 is TGTGCCAGCAGTTATATCGCAGAGATGAACTATGGCTACACCTTC. The J gene is TRBJ1-2, the V gene TRBV6-5; no clear D. Trimming removed 3 bases from V and 2 bases from J, with 13 bases in between. CDR3 length: 15 residues. Per the germline V gene, CDR1 is MNHEY and CDR2 is SVGAGI.